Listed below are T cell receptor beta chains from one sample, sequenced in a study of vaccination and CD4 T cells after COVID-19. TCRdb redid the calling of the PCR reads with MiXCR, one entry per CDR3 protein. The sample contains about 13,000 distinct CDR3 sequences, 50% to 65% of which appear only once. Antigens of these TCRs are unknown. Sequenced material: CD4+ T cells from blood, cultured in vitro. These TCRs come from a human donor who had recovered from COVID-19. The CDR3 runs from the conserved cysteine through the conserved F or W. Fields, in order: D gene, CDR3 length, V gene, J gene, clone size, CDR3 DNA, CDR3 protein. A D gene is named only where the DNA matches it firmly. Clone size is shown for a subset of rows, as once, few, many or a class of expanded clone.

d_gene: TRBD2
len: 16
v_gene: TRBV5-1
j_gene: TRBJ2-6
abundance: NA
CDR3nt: TGCGCCAGCTCTAGGGAGGGCAACTCTGGGGCCAACGTCCTGACTTTC
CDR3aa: CASSREGNSGANVLTF

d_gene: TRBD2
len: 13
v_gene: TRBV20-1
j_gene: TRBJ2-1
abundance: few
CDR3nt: TGCAGTGCTAACCCGACTAGCGGGAGGGCGAGGTTCTTC
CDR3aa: CSANPTSGRARFF

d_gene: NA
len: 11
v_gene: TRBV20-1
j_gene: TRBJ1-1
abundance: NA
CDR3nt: TGCAGTGCTAACGGGGGCACTGAAGCTTTCTTT
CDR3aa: CSANGGTEAFF

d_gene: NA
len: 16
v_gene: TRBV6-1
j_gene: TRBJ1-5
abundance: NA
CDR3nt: TGTGCCAGCAGTGAACGGGGTGGACAGTACAATCAGCCCCAGCATTTT
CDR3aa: CASSERGGQYNQPQHF

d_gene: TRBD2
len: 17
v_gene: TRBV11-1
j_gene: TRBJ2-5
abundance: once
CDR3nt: TGTGCCAGCAGCTCCGTGACTAGCGGGAGACTACGAGAGACCCAGTACTTC
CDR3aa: CASSSVTSGRLRETQYF

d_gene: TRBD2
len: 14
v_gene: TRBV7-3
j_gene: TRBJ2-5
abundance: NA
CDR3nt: TGTGCCAGCACCTCAAGCGGGGTTCGGGAGACCCAGTACTTC
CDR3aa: CASTSSGVRETQYF

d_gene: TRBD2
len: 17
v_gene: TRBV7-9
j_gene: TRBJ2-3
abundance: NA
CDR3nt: TGTGCCAGCAGCTATGACAGACTAGCGGGAGTATTAGATACGCAGTATTTT
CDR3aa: CASSYDRLAGVLDTQYF

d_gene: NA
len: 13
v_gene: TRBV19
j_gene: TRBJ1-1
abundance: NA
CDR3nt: TGTGCCAGTAGGGAAGGACGGGACACTGAAGCTTTCTTT
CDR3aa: CASREGRDTEAFF

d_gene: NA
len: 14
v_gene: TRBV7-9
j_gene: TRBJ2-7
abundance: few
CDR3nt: TGTGCCAGCAGCTTTCCAGGGGGGACCTACGAGCAGTACTTC
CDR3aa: CASSFPGGTYEQYF

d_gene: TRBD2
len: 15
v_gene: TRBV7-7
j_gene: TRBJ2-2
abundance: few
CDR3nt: TGTGCCAGCAGCCCTAGCGGATCGAACACCGGGGAGCTGTTTTTT
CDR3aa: CASSPSGSNTGELFF

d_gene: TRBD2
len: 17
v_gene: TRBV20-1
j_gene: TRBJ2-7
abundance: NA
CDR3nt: TGCAGTGCCCCGAGGCCTAGCGGGAGCCCCAACCCCTACGAGCAGTACTTC
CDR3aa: CSAPRPSGSPNPYEQYF